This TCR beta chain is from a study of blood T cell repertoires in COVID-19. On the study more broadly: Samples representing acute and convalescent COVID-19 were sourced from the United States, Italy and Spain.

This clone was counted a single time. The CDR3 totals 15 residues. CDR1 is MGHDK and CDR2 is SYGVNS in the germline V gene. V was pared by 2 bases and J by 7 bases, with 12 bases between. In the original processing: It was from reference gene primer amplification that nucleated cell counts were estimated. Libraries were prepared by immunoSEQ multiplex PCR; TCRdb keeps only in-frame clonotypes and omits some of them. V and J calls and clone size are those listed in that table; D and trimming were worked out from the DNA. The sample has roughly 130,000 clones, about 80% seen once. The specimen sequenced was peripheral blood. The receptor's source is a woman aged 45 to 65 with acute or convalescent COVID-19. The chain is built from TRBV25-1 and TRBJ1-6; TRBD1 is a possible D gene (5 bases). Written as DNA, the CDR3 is TGTGCCAGCAGTGAAGGGGGGACGAACAATTCACCCCTCCACTTT. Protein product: CASSEGGTNNSPLHF.